The T cell receptor (beta chain) under discussion was sequenced for a study of blood T cells in healthy people across ages (dated by TCRdb to the mid-2010s). Study-wide context: In model experiments, template switching captured roughly one uniquely barcoded TCR beta cDNA molecule for every two T cells. The study analyzed two additional independent replicas of 1 million unique cDNA reads from the same blood draw for two donors, one aged 18 to 29 and one aged 80 or older. To avoid experimental bias, donors of different ages were spread randomly across the sequencing lanes. The donors were divided into four age groups: young (average approximately 17 years), middle-aged (about 40), aged (62) and long-lived (more than 75). To track age-related changes in TCR beta repertoire diversity, the study relied on deep sequencing normalized with unique cDNA molecular identifiers.

Study-wide findings and limitations: Compared with the aged group, the long-lived group had more naive CD4+ T cells, fewer expanded clones and increased TCR diversity, a pattern suggesting age selection. There was a strong correlation between observed TCR beta diversity and the percentage of naive T cells measured by flow cytometry. Total diversity estimates from one million sequenced T cells were considered lower bounds and underestimates. Donor CMV infection status was unknown, potentially confounding age-related changes in expanded clonotypes. Observed TCR beta diversity per million T cells fell roughly linearly with age, and a significant reduction was already apparent by age around 39. Since profiling was done on bulk unsorted PBMCs, naive and antigen-experienced compartments could not be conclusively compared.

The CDR1 and CDR2 encoded by the germline V gene are SGHTA and FQGNSA. The CDR3, cysteine through phenylalanine, is 11 amino acids long. Here the CDR3 DNA is all that survives: 33 bases in frame from base 1. Libraries were prepared through 5' RACE. The second PCR ran for roughly 6 to 11 cycles and used a J-beta primer mix along with a sample-barcoded 5' primer. A unique molecular identifier was introduced onto each TCR beta cDNA molecule by a template-switch 5' adaptor carrying 12 random nucleotides. Each sample yielded at least 3 million CDR3-containing paired-end reads. The Mint cDNA synthesis kit, primed by a TRBC-specific oligonucleotide, was used to synthesize first-strand cDNA from all RNA. Following uracil-DNA glycosylase treatment, a first 18-cycle PCR with universal primers M1SS and BC2_uni_R was performed on all cDNA. As for the original processing: For normalization, 1 million high-quality reads were randomly selected from each sample, with every read carrying a distinct molecular identifier. Instead of being binned into consensus sequences, reads with shared molecular identifiers were discarded. MiTCR, set to a Q25 quality threshold and the strictest error-elimination algorithm, was used for CDR3 identification, clonotype clustering and error correction. Lower-bound total TCR beta diversity was estimated with a nonparametric unseen species model using Euler transformation. TCRdb cleaned the public reads at Q25 with fastp, built clones with MiXCR and kept in-frame beta chains. Rows are unified per CDR3 protein, each entry keeping the most common DNA and genes. TCRdb's processing, not the authors' own work, is the source of the V and J calls. The sample profile shows 1.5 million to 2 million distinct CDR3 sequences; roughly two fifths of them were found once. The biggest ten clones account for more than 20% of the sample.

This clonotype appeared once. What this receptor recognizes is not known. There are no base qualities to consult, and no much larger clone falls within one base. Systemically healthy Caucasian individuals from Russia, over 30 in total and aged about 6 to 100 years, were included as donors. Each donor gave about 9.7 milliliters of peripheral blood, drawn into EDTA-treated Vacutainer tubes. Ficoll-Paque density-gradient centrifugation was used to isolate PBMCs, with at least 7 million per sample. Total RNA, at least 6 micrograms per sample, was extracted from PBMCs with Trizol reagent. Naive CD45RAhigh/CD27high T cell percentages were measured by flow cytometry on a PBMC aliquot from every donor.

The sequence was collected from a human donor in good health. The chain uses TRBV7-2 and TRBJ2-5, with the D gene not confidently named. The last part of the DNA fits TRBJ2-7 better; the J call may be wrong. The specimen was blood. The CDR3 is CASSLLCEQYF. Here is the DNA: TGTGCCAGCAGCCTCCTTTGCGAGCAGTACTTC.